The 14 T cell receptor beta chains below come from one sample, sequenced in a study of blood T cell repertoires in COVID-19. Repertoires were generated with immunoSEQ multiplex PCR, while TCRdb's copy carries only in-frame clones and drops some. The repertoire has about 100,000 clones, roughly nine tenths of them found once; the top ten carry less than 2.5%. Sequenced: peripheral blood. The receptors were sampled from a man aged 50 to 59 with active COVID-19.

This sequence joins TRBV7-9 and TRBJ1-2; tentatively, D is TRBD1 (6 bases). Germline V gene sequence: CDR1 SEHNR, CDR2 FQNEAQ (reference sequence). The CDR3 totals 14 residues. Trimming took off 3 bases at V and 10 bases at J, with 18 bases between the two ends. The CDR3: CASSLRGGRLDYTF. DNA of the CDR3: TGTGCCAGCAGCTTGCGGGGGGGCCGTCTTGACTACACCTTC.

The chain is built from TRBV15 and TRBJ1-1; 10 positions agree with TRBD1. Germline V CDR1 and CDR2: LNHNV, YYDKDF (reference sequence). This CDR3 comprises 15 residues. The V and J ends lost 7 bases and 2 bases, in that order; junction bases with no gene match: 7. CDR3 region: CATNPRDRGNTEAFF. CDR3 coding DNA: TGTGCCACCAACCCCCGGGACAGGGGTAACACTGAAGCTTTCTTT.

The chain combines TRBV3-1 (or the pseudogene TRBV3-2) with TRBJ2-5; possible D gene TRBD2, 7 bases. The CDR3 has 15 residues. V was clipped by 8 bases and J by 1 base, with 17 bases between them. The germline V gene has CDR1 LGHDT and CDR2 YNNKEL (reference sequence). Here the CDR3 DNA reads TGTGCCAGCCTCTTAGGGGGGGGCTCCCAAGAGACCCAGTACTTC. Amino acid sequence: CASLLGGGSQETQYF.

The chain has TRBV7-2 and TRBJ2-5; unclear D gene. Germline CDR1 SGHTA, CDR2 FQGNSA. The CDR3 is 12 amino acids. Trimming took 1 base from V and 5 from J, leaving 5 bases between them. The CDR3 DNA sequence: TGTGCCAGCAGCTTAGATCTGGAGACCCAGTACTTC. Its translation is CASSLDLETQYF.

The rearrangement uses TRBV19 and TRBJ2-1; possibly TRBD2 for D (5 bases). Germline loops: CDR1 LNHDA, CDR2 SQIVND (reference sequence). There are 17 residues in the CDR3. The ends were cut back, 2 bases at V and 5 bases at J, with 19 bases in the middle. CDR3 sequence reads: CASSIRETEPPNNEQFF. DNA for the CDR3: TGTGCCAGTAGTATAAGGGAGACCGAACCCCCTAACAATGAGCAGTTCTTC.

The chain employs TRBV10-2 and TRBJ2-3, with 7 bases lining up with TRBD2. The V gene's germline CDR1 is WSHSY and CDR2 SAAADI. The CDR3 totals 17 residues. After removal of 9 bases from V and 2 bases from J, the junction contained 17 bases not matched to a gene. CDR3 in DNA: TGCGCCAGTAGTAAAACCGTGGCTAGCGGCTACACAGATACGCAGTATTTT. Translating gives CASSKTVASGYTDTQYF.

The chain is built from TRBV5-4 and TRBJ1-6, with a tentative D call TRBD1 (6 bases). CDR1 is SGHNT, CDR2 YYREEE, per germline (reference sequence). This CDR3 has 17 amino acids. Trimming shortened V by 4 bases and J by 0 bases, and 14 bases separated the two germline ends. The CDR3: CASSRGGSSSYNSPLHF. As DNA, the CDR3 is TGTGCCAGCAGCAGGGGGGGCTCGAGCTCCTATAATTCACCCCTCCACTTT.

The rearrangement uses TRBV9 and TRBJ1-1; 10 nucleotides line up with TRBD1. Unmatched junction bases numbered 3, after V lost 4 bases and J lost 3 bases. Germline assignment: CDR1 SGDLS and CDR2 YYNGEE. The CDR3 sequence is 14 residues long. CDR3 residues: CASSRDRGYTEAFF. The CDR3 DNA follows: TGTGCCAGCAGCCGGGACAGGGGCTACACTGAAGCTTTCTTT.

The chain combines TRBV7-9 with TRBJ2-5; D might be TRBD2 (6 bases). The CDR3 spans 16 residues. The germline V and J ends were trimmed by 1 base and 5 bases, with 17 bases remaining between them. Germline CDR1 is SEHNR and CDR2 is FQNEAQ (reference sequence). CDR3: CASSLGETGRGETQYF. The DNA for the CDR3 is TGTGCCAGCAGCTTAGGCGAGACCGGCCGGGGGGAGACCCAGTACTTC.

The rearrangement joins TRBV12-3 or TRBV12-4 to TRBJ1-2; D is ambiguous. Between the trimmed V and J ends, which lost 6 bases and 7 bases, there was a span of 9 bases. The CDR3 extends over 11 amino acids. CDR3 DNA sequence: TGTGCCAGCAGATCTGGCAGTGGCTACACCTTC. Amino acids: CASRSGSGYTF.

The genes are TRBV30 and TRBJ1-5; D is unclear. Germline values: CDR1 GTSNPN, CDR2 SVGIG (reference sequence). The CDR3 extends over 16 amino acids. V lost 3 bases, J lost 2 bases, and 17 bases lay in between. The CDR3 DNA is TGTGCCTGGAGCGTACCCGAGGGAGTTGGCAATCAGCCCCAGCATTTT. This encodes CAWSVPEGVGNQPQHF.

The V call is TRBV11-2, the J call TRBJ2-2; 10 bases align to TRBD2. Germline assignment: CDR1 SGHAT and CDR2 FQNNGV. The CDR3 covers 15 residues. Trimming cost V 1 base and J 7 bases; bases outside gene matches: 3. CDR3 DNA: TGTGCCAGCAGCTTAGCGATAGCGGGAGGCGGGGAGCTGTTTTTT. Encoded protein: CASSLAIAGGGELFF.

The CDR3 loop reads CASSQGQGAYGYTF. For the CDR3, the DNA is TGTGCCAGCAGTCAAGGACAGGGGGCCTATGGCTACACCTTC. The gene calls are TRBV2 and TRBJ1-2, with 11 bases that match TRBD1. After removal of 5 bases from V and 4 bases from J, the junction contained 3 bases not matched to a gene. The CDR3 totals 14 residues. Looked up from germline, CDR1 is SNHLY and CDR2 is FYNNEI.

This chain connects TRBV5-1 to TRBJ2-3; 7 bases match TRBD1. J was trimmed by 2 bases and V by 2 bases; bases with no gene match: 5. CDR3 length equals 15 residues. Germline-derived CDR1 and CDR2 are SGHRS and YFSETQ. Here the CDR3 reads CASSLSTGYTDTQYF. The DNA of the CDR3 is TGCGCCAGCAGCTTATCGACAGGGTACACAGATACGCAGTATTTT.